This T cell receptor (beta chain) was retrieved from a study of post-analysis software for immune sequencing data. Across the study: As for disease course, relapsing-remitting, secondary progressive and progressive-relapsing multiple sclerosis were all included. Study-level findings and limits: There was significantly lower normalized Chao1 diversity in multiple sclerosis patients than in controls. Patients had higher frequencies than controls of about five TRBV segments, including TRBV5-6, TRBV5-1 and TRBV20-1.

A word on this clonotype: Its antigen is still unknown.

Sequencing libraries made from TCR beta cDNA carried unique molecular identifiers. There were about 0.85 to 10 million T cells, and 480,000 or so cDNA molecules came from them. One entry per CDR3 protein, called by TCRdb with MiXCR from the PCR reads. Altogether fewer than 850,000 distinct CDR3 sequences are present, roughly 27% being singletons, with the ten largest covering more than 0.55%. Germline V CDR1 and CDR2: SGHTA, FQGNSA. The CDR3 covers 12 residues. The trim removed 5 bases at V and 11 bases at J, leaving 5 bases unmatched. The genes are TRBV7-2 and TRBJ1-1; TRBD1 matches 10 bases. The sequencing sample was made of blood. The TCR originated in a girl under 18 with multiple sclerosis. The CDR3 DNA follows: TGTGCCAGCAGCCGGGACAGGGGTTTCGCTTTCTTT. It encodes CASSRDRGFAFF.